The T cell receptor beta chain under discussion was sequenced for a study of cytomegalovirus exposure and HLA in healthy donors (dated by TCRdb to 2016 to 2017). Study-level background: According to a later analysis, the 120 or so validation repertoires were produced on the same platform as the approximately 620 repertoires of the first cohort. The aim of the study was to test whether cataloging public T cell receptors could identify signatures of past pathogen exposure. In addition to the first cohort of around 670 subjects, a separate validation cohort of approximately 110 different subjects was used. The study combined high-throughput TCR immunosequencing, statistical association of individual TCRs with disease status, and machine learning to predict cytomegalovirus infection status.

What the work shows at the level of the full study, not this receptor alone: The authors suggested that the approach could potentially be extended to other disease states and immunological phenotypes. The validation cohort had no HLA typing available for a later analysis, so co-occurrence within that cohort was assessed over all 120 or so repertoires. The study listed approximately 160 TCR beta chains as associated with cytomegalovirus. Cytomegalovirus status was reported to be diagnosed by the classifier with high specificity and sensitivity in both the original and validation cohorts. In a later analysis, TCRs clustered in the first cohort were found to also tend to co-occur in the roughly 110 validation repertoires, with 90% to 95% of cluster scores above 0. In vitro tests confirmed that a few of the cytomegalovirus-associated TCR beta chains recognize cytomegalovirus antigens. Most TCR sequences were seen in very few donors, while some public TCRs were found in many individuals.

The library was built by means of the immunoSEQ multiplex PCR assay. The authors processed their data as follows. A statistical classification framework was built to diagnose cytomegalovirus status from the catalog of TCR beta chain sequences. The table comes from immuneACCESS by way of TCRdb, which keeps in-frame sequences with V and J called. Part of the clones is missing from these tables; in studies checked, under half for an unresolved V gene and the rest for unknown reasons. The D gene and trimming were derived from the DNA, and the V and J assignments and clone size from that table. For this sample there are around 150,000 clones; roughly 89% appear just once. Of the sample, more than 3.5% falls within the top ten clones. Separate from the approximately 700-subject first cohort, the validation cohort of over 90 subjects was the group to which the donors belonged. The CDR3 measures 15 amino acids from cysteine to phenylalanine. The read is trimmed to its CDR3 DNA, 45 bases read in frame from base 1. The germline V gene specifies SQVTM as CDR1 and ANQGSEA as CDR2. The trim is 0 bases for V and 8 bases for J, with a gap of 19 bases between the germline ends.

This clone was seen more than once but under ten times. No cognate antigen has been identified for it. Base qualities are not at hand, and no much larger clone is one base apart. The rearranged segments are TRBV29-1 and TRBJ1-2, with TRBD1 tentatively as D gene (5 bases match). The clonotype originates from a man between 18 and 29 years old in good health and CMV-seropositive. Sequenced: PBMCs. For the CDR3, the sequence is CSVEDLGGGTGGYTF. Here is the DNA: TGCAGCGTTGAAGATCTGGGGGGGGGAACGGGCGGCTACACCTTC.